Below, one T cell receptor beta chain is given with its context. Its antigen is still unknown. This sample was taken from a study of neoadjuvant nivolumab and ipilimumab in lung cancer. This CDR3 spans 15 amino acids. V trimming: 5 bases; J trimming: 4 bases; junction bases outside the gene matches: 8. The germline CDR1 and CDR2 sequences are SGHAT and FQNNGV. The study's findings and limits: Resected-tumor TCR richness correlated positively with pretherapy blood richness.

The method was immunoSEQ multiplex PCR; TCRdb's version includes in-frame clones alone and lacks a portion of them. The table includes about 26,000 clones, 82% detected once. V and J are TRBV11-2 and TRBJ1-1, with 9 bases fitting TRBD1. This receptor was obtained from an adult with non-small cell lung cancer. Material: tumor tissue, obtained after neoadjuvant nivolumab, alone or with ipilimumab, at or shortly before surgery. DNA of the CDR3: TGTGCCAGCAGCCGGGGGACAGGGTATGGCACTGAAGCTTTCTTT. Its protein is CASSRGTGYGTEAFF. The variable domain in full, with the rest retrieved from reference TRBV11-2 and TRBJ1-1, is EAGVAQSPRYKIIEKRQSVAFWCNPISGHATLYWYQQILGQGPKLLIQFQNNGVVDDSQLPKDRFSAERLKGVDSTLKIQPAKLEDSAVYLCASSRGTGYGTEAFFGQGTRLTVV.